The 6 T cell receptor beta chains below come from one sample, sequenced in a study of shared clonotypes between healthy human individuals (dated by TCRdb to 2018 to 2020). Library construction relied on the immunoSEQ multiplex PCR assay. As stored in TCRdb, this immuneACCESS dataset retains in-frame rearrangements with V and J assigned. A fraction of the clones does not appear; measured against another copy, unresolved V genes explain less than half of the discrepancy, and the remainder lacks a known reason. The sample data list 1.4 million or so clones, and about 98.5% of these were observed just once. Around 0.38% of the sample comes from the top ten. The sequenced sample consisted of naive CD4+ T cells sorted from blood. Taken with the paper, the label for cell subset or site translates to: CD45RA+ positively selected. The receptors shown here come from a man younger than 40 in good health.

The rearrangement joins TRBV28 to TRBJ2-1; 9 positions agree with TRBD2. Germline CDR1 and CDR2: MDHEN and SYDVKM. This CDR3 region has 16 residues. The trim removed 6 bases at V and 7 bases at J, leaving 13 bases unmatched. Written as DNA, the CDR3 is TGTGCCAGCAGGTTACCGGGACTAGCAATCATGAATGAGCAGTTCTTC. This codes for CASRLPGLAIMNEQFF.

The chain is built from TRBV5-1 and TRBJ2-7, with 8 bases fitting TRBD1. With 3 bases clipped from V and 5 bases from J, the junction kept 7 bases outside the gene matches. There are 14 residues in the CDR3. CDR1 SGHRS and CDR2 YFSETQ come from the germline V gene. CDR3 DNA: TGCGCCAGCAGCTCGGACAGGGCCGGTCACGAGCAGTACTTC. Its translation: CASSSDRAGHEQYF.

The V gene is TRBV7-6, the J gene TRBJ2-7; D not certain. This CDR3 comprises 13 residues. Between the trimmed V and J ends, which lost 0 bases and 6 bases, there was a span of 9 bases. Germline lookup yields CDR1 SGHVS and CDR2 FNYEAQ. The CDR3 loop reads CASSLAVVGEQYF. Here the CDR3 DNA reads TGTGCCAGCAGCTTAGCGGTAGTCGGCGAGCAGTACTTC.

The chain carries TRBV2 and TRBJ2-7; D is undetermined. Germline loops: CDR1 SNHLY, CDR2 FYNNEI. This CDR3 spans 13 amino acids. Trimming took off 6 bases at V and 3 bases at J, with 12 bases between the two ends. The CDR3 nucleotides read TGTGCCAGCAGGGTAACAGATGGCTACGAGCAGTACTTC. It specifies CASRVTDGYEQYF.

V and J are TRBV12-5 and TRBJ1-1, with D possibly TRBD1 on 6 matching bases. Trimming shortened V by 6 bases and J by 1 base, and 12 bases separated the two germline ends. This CDR3 has 14 amino acids. CDR1 is LGHNT and CDR2 is FRNRAP in the germline V gene. CDR3 protein: CASGQGQPNTEAFF. The CDR3 nucleotides are TGTGCTAGTGGCCAGGGACAACCGAACACTGAAGCTTTCTTT.

The V gene is TRBV5-6, the J gene TRBJ2-7; D not resolved. There are 15 residues in the CDR3. Germline V gene data show CDR1 as SGHDT and CDR2 as YYEEEE. Trimming cost V 5 bases and J 4 bases, with 19 bases left between them. CDR3 nucleotides: TGTGCCAGCAGTCCTACAGCCGGGCCCTGGTACGAGCAGTACTTC. Its protein product is CASSPTAGPWYEQYF.